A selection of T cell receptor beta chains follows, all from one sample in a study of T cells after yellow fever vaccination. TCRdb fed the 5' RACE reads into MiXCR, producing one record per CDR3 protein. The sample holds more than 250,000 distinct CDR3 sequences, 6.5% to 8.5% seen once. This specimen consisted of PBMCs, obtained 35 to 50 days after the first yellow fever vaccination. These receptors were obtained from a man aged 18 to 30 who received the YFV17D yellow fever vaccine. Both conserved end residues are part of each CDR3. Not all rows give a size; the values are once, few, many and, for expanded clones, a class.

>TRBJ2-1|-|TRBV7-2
CASSLVLRDNEQFF
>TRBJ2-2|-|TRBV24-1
CATSNVGGFTGELFF
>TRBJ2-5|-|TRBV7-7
CASSFAGTRQETQYF
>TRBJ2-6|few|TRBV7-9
CASSLFGREAGANVLTF
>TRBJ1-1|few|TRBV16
CASSRAGGAVKNTEAFF
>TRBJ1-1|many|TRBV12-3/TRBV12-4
CASSLGMGNTEAFF
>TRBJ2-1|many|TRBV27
CASSSTFQYNEQFF
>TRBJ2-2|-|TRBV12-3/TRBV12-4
CASSFVRSHANTGELFF
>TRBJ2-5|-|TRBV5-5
CASSRGSGGFQETQYF
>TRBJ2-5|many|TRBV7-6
CASGPVGETQYF
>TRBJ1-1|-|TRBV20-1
CSASRQSHEAFF
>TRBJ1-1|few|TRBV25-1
CASSRRRNTEAFF
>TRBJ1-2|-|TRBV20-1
CSAPWTLYNYGYTF
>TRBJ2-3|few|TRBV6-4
CASSALAGGTDTQYF
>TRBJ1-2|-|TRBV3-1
CASSQWDGNYGYTF
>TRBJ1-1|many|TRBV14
CASSPRGVNTEAFF
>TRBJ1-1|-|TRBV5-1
CASSLWAAGGEAFF
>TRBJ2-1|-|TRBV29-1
CSVDGQAPGYNEQFF
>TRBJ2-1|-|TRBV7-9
CASMRQSSYNEQFF
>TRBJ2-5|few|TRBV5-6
CASSLVRGTGGETQYF
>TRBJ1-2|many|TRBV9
CASSPPDNYGYTF
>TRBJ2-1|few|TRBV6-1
CASSDDYYNEQFF